These T cell receptor beta chains were read from a single sample in a study of blood T cell repertoires in COVID-19. This table comes from immunoSEQ multiplex PCR, and its TCRdb copy is limited to in-frame clones, with some not included. The table lists about 250,000 clones, approximately 85% of them singletons. Sequenced: PBMCs or T cells enriched from blood (not recorded which). The receptors originated from a woman between 45 and 65 years old who had been exposed to COVID-19. The CDR3 runs from the conserved cysteine through the conserved F or W. Each record gives: V gene, clone size, D gene, J gene, CDR3 protein, CDR3 DNA. A D gene is named only where the DNA matches it firmly. Size values are once, few and many counts, or a class for expanded clones, and some rows have none.

V gene: TRBV29-1; clone size: -; D gene: -; J gene: TRBJ1-1; CDR3 protein: CSVARRLNTEAFF; CDR3 DNA: TGCAGCGTTGCACGGAGATTGAACACTGAAGCTTTCTTT
V gene: TRBV10-2; clone size: -; D gene: -; J gene: TRBJ2-5; CDR3 protein: CASNQGGETQYF; CDR3 DNA: TGCGCCAGCAACCAGGGCGGCGAGACCCAGTACTTC
V gene: TRBV5-4; clone size: -; D gene: TRBD1; J gene: TRBJ2-7; CDR3 protein: CASSSPDRGKSYEQYF; CDR3 DNA: TGTGCCAGCAGCTCACCGGACAGGGGAAAGTCCTACGAGCAGTACTTC
V gene: TRBV24-1; clone size: -; D gene: TRBD2; J gene: TRBJ2-5; CDR3 protein: CATSDRGRDQETQYF; CDR3 DNA: TGTGCCACCAGTGACCGCGGGAGAGACCAAGAGACCCAGTACTTC
V gene: TRBV9; clone size: -; D gene: -; J gene: TRBJ2-3; CDR3 protein: CASSPRGVLPSTDTQYF; CDR3 DNA: TGTGCCAGCAGCCCCCGCGGGGTACTCCCTAGCACAGATACGCAGTATTTT
V gene: TRBV19; clone size: -; D gene: TRBD1; J gene: TRBJ1-2; CDR3 protein: CASSTSGGAGYTF; CDR3 DNA: TGTGCCAGTAGTACCTCAGGGGGCGCGGGCTACACCTTC
V gene: TRBV27; clone size: few; D gene: -; J gene: TRBJ1-2; CDR3 protein: CASSLVGAAAYGYTF; CDR3 DNA: TGTGCCAGCAGTTTGGTGGGGGCTGCGGCCTATGGCTACACCTTC
V gene: TRBV3-1/TRBV3-2; clone size: -; D gene: TRBD2; J gene: TRBJ2-3; CDR3 protein: CASSQVSGGAGDTQYF; CDR3 DNA: TGTGCCAGCAGCCAAGTCAGCGGGGGGGCCGGAGATACGCAGTATTTT
V gene: TRBV11-2; clone size: -; D gene: TRBD2; J gene: TRBJ2-2; CDR3 protein: CASSLGLAELFF; CDR3 DNA: TGTGCCAGCAGCTTAGGACTAGCGGAGCTGTTTTTT
V gene: TRBV3-1/TRBV3-2; clone size: -; D gene: -; J gene: TRBJ2-7; CDR3 protein: CASSRQGKYEQYF; CDR3 DNA: TGTGCCAGCAGCCGGCAGGGGAAGTACGAGCAGTACTTC
V gene: TRBV5-4; clone size: -; D gene: -; J gene: TRBJ1-2; CDR3 protein: CASSLTQGAIRGYTF; CDR3 DNA: TGTGCCAGCAGCTTGACCCAGGGTGCCATACGGGGCTACACCTTC
V gene: TRBV9; clone size: once; D gene: -; J gene: TRBJ1-1; CDR3 protein: CASSPTSIRGAFF; CDR3 DNA: TGTGCCAGCAGCCCGACCTCTATCCGGGGAGCTTTCTTT
V gene: TRBV10-2; clone size: few; D gene: TRBD1; J gene: TRBJ1-5; CDR3 protein: CASSPGGKWQPQHF; CDR3 DNA: TGCGCCAGCAGTCCAGGGGGAAAATGGCAGCCCCAGCATTTT
V gene: TRBV2; clone size: -; D gene: TRBD2; J gene: TRBJ2-3; CDR3 protein: CASALRGGGTDTQYF; CDR3 DNA: TGTGCCAGCGCGTTACGGGGGGGCGGTACAGATACGCAGTATTTT
V gene: TRBV6-1; clone size: -; D gene: TRBD2; J gene: TRBJ2-2; CDR3 protein: CASSDGLAGVTGELFF; CDR3 DNA: TGTGCCAGCAGTGACGGACTAGCGGGGGTTACCGGGGAGCTGTTTTTT
V gene: TRBV5-4; clone size: -; D gene: -; J gene: TRBJ2-6; CDR3 protein: CASSSVGLSGANVLTF; CDR3 DNA: TGTGCCAGCAGCTCCGTGGGCCTCTCTGGGGCCAACGTCCTGACTTTC
V gene: TRBV11-2; clone size: -; D gene: -; J gene: TRBJ1-2; CDR3 protein: CASSLDLNYGYTF; CDR3 DNA: TGTGCCAGCAGCTTAGATCTTAACTATGGCTACACCTTC
V gene: TRBV19; clone size: -; D gene: -; J gene: TRBJ2-2; CDR3 protein: CASSTGNRNTGELFF; CDR3 DNA: TGTGCCAGTAGTACCGGGAACCGGAACACCGGGGAGCTGTTTTTT
V gene: TRBV4-1; clone size: -; D gene: TRBD1; J gene: TRBJ1-1; CDR3 protein: CASSLSGTGVVNTEAFF; CDR3 DNA: TGCGCCAGCAGCCTCTCCGGGACAGGGGTCGTTAACACTGAAGCTTTCTTT
V gene: TRBV5-6; clone size: -; D gene: -; J gene: TRBJ1-1; CDR3 protein: CASSRGVTEAFF; CDR3 DNA: TGTGCCAGCAGCAGGGGCGTAACTGAAGCTTTCTTT
V gene: TRBV5-4; clone size: -; D gene: -; J gene: TRBJ2-3; CDR3 protein: CASSLERSSTDTQYF; CDR3 DNA: TGTGCCAGCAGCTTGGAGCGGTCTAGCACAGATACGCAGTATTTT
V gene: TRBV28; clone size: few; D gene: -; J gene: TRBJ1-1; CDR3 protein: CASSSVQGVAFF; CDR3 DNA: TGTGCCAGCAGTTCCGTACAGGGTGTCGCTTTCTTT
V gene: TRBV5-1; clone size: -; D gene: TRBD1; J gene: TRBJ2-3; CDR3 protein: CASGQGTVSTDTQYF; CDR3 DNA: TGCGCCAGCGGACAGGGGACAGTCAGCACAGATACGCAGTATTTT
V gene: TRBV4-1; clone size: -; D gene: TRBD1; J gene: TRBJ1-5; CDR3 protein: CASSGGTDPWSNQPQHF; CDR3 DNA: TGCGCCAGCAGCGGGGGGACAGACCCATGGAGCAATCAGCCCCAGCATTTT
V gene: TRBV5-8; clone size: -; D gene: -; J gene: TRBJ1-1; CDR3 protein: CASSLGGGNTEAFF; CDR3 DNA: TGTGCCAGCAGCTTGGGGGGGGGAAACACTGAAGCTTTCTTT
V gene: TRBV5-1; clone size: -; D gene: -; J gene: TRBJ1-3; CDR3 protein: CASSNTVPGDTIYF; CDR3 DNA: TGCGCCAGCAGCAACACAGTGCCCGGCGACACCATATATTTT
V gene: TRBV3-1/TRBV3-2; clone size: -; D gene: -; J gene: TRBJ1-4; CDR3 protein: CASSQVVTSKDEKLFF; CDR3 DNA: TGTGCCAGCAGCCAAGTTGTGACTTCCAAGGATGAAAAACTGTTTTTT
V gene: TRBV11-2; clone size: -; D gene: -; J gene: TRBJ1-1; CDR3 protein: CASSSGRVGTKAFF; CDR3 DNA: TGTGCCAGCAGCTCCGGGAGGGTAGGGACAAAAGCTTTCTTT
V gene: TRBV4-3; clone size: -; D gene: TRBD1; J gene: TRBJ1-2; CDR3 protein: CASSQDSGQGEGYTF; CDR3 DNA: TGCGCCAGCAGCCAAGATTCGGGACAGGGGGAAGGCTACACCTTC
V gene: TRBV7-2; clone size: -; D gene: -; J gene: TRBJ1-2; CDR3 protein: CASSFEPQGNYGYTF; CDR3 DNA: TGTGCCAGCAGCTTCGAACCCCAGGGAAACTATGGCTACACCTTC
V gene: TRBV4-3; clone size: -; D gene: -; J gene: TRBJ1-6; CDR3 protein: CASSPRATGVNSPLHF; CDR3 DNA: TGCGCCAGCAGCCCCCGAGCCACAGGAGTAAATTCACCCCTCCACTTT
V gene: TRBV6-5; clone size: -; D gene: -; J gene: TRBJ1-2; CDR3 protein: CASRKRSGNYGYTF; CDR3 DNA: TGTGCCAGCAGGAAAAGGTCAGGAAACTATGGCTACACCTTC
V gene: TRBV27; clone size: few; D gene: TRBD1; J gene: TRBJ2-5; CDR3 protein: CASRPGAGGKTQYF; CDR3 DNA: TGTGCCAGCAGGCCTGGGGCAGGGGGAAAGACCCAGTACTTC
V gene: TRBV27; clone size: -; D gene: TRBD1; J gene: TRBJ1-6; CDR3 protein: CASSLSGQGSSPLHF; CDR3 DNA: TGTGCCAGCAGTTTATCTGGACAGGGGAGTTCACCCCTCCACTTT
V gene: TRBV5-1; clone size: -; D gene: -; J gene: TRBJ1-2; CDR3 protein: CASSTQDNSGYTF; CDR3 DNA: TGCGCCAGCAGCACCCAGGACAACTCTGGCTACACCTTC
V gene: TRBV12-3/TRBV12-4; clone size: -; D gene: -; J gene: TRBJ2-7; CDR3 protein: CAVGERATYEQYF; CDR3 DNA: TGTGCCGTGGGAGAGCGGGCGACCTACGAGCAGTACTTC
V gene: TRBV27; clone size: -; D gene: -; J gene: TRBJ2-3; CDR3 protein: CASGSLRQYF; CDR3 DNA: TGTGCCAGCGGCTCCCTCCGGCAGTATTTT
V gene: TRBV5-1; clone size: -; D gene: -; J gene: TRBJ2-2; CDR3 protein: CASSLEQLGELFF; CDR3 DNA: TGCGCCAGCAGCTTGGAACAGCTCGGGGAGCTGTTTTTT
V gene: TRBV9; clone size: -; D gene: -; J gene: TRBJ1-3; CDR3 protein: CASSFRTEDSGNTIYF; CDR3 DNA: TGTGCCAGCAGCTTCCGGACAGAAGACTCTGGAAACACCATATATTTT